The sequence of this TCR beta chain was determined in a study of cytomegalovirus exposure and HLA in healthy donors (TCRdb year 2017). General notes on the study: In an earlier analysis of some 610 of the donors, 276 Gb of sequence data and approximately 120 million unique TCR beta sequences from some 170 million T cells were reported. An earlier analysis of around 540 of the donors applied high-throughput TCR beta sequencing to assess whether each TCR beta V gene segment acted as functional or pseudogenic. About five DR-DQ haplotypes were treated as single units for association and clustering because of strong linkage in the cohort. Donor age, sex, ethnicity and CMV serostatus were compiled together with the repertoire data. All discovery cohort repertoires had been generated using a single sequencing platform. Using immunosequencing, the study profiled T cell repertoires from about 620 subjects and related those repertoires to cytomegalovirus serostatus. A separate validation cohort of roughly 130 different subjects was used in addition to the approximately 700-subject first cohort. Among roughly 370 genotyped donors of the cohort, an average of around 240,000 unique TCR beta nucleotide sequences were sequenced per donor, approximately 20% of them non-productive. The study aimed to test whether signatures of past pathogen exposure could be identified by cataloging public T cell receptors. In a later analysis, previously published TCR beta repertoires from more than 500 donors were re-analyzed and high-resolution HLA genotyping was added so that TCR occurrence patterns could be studied. Typing coverage differed by locus: A, B, C, DRB1 and DQB1 were typed in roughly 629-640 donors, DQA1 in 500 to 550, DPA1 in some 600, and DPB1 in roughly 470. Roughly 320 gigabases of sequencing data and around 80 million unique TCR sequences made up an early release that covered under 750 HLA-typed donors. Rather than drawing on any new phenotypic data, the later analysis identified candidate immune exposures from TCR beta sequences and the way those sequences occurred across donors. Of the roughly 410 genotyped donors, less than 90% were placed in the genetic ancestry cluster associated with self-reported Caucasian donors. A later genetic analysis used genome-wide SNP genotypes for about 65% of the roughly 670 donors, treating that subset as a discovery cohort. HLA typing covered class I and class II loci at four-digit resolution. The study combined high-throughput TCR immunosequencing, statistical association of individual TCRs with disease status, and machine learning to predict cytomegalovirus infection status. The research as a whole found: The sequencing pipeline was judged likely to have produced a cluster of highly shared sequence variants as a technical artifact. In a later genetic analysis, a missense DCLRE1C variant was associated with V-gene and J-gene trimming of TCR beta chains, and the association was replicated in an independent cohort. Sequencing depth was assumed to be roughly uniform across donors in the presence/absence analyses, though that assumption may not hold. In both the original and validation cohorts, the classifier was reported to diagnose cytomegalovirus status with high specificity and sensitivity. In vitro tests confirmed that three of the cytomegalovirus-associated TCR beta chains recognize cytomegalovirus antigens. Some IMGT-functional V segments, including TRBV6-2 and TRBV6-3, could not be distinguished by the 87-base-pair reads and were therefore excluded. In a later analysis, most CMV-associated TCR beta chains were found to appear HLA-restricted, with HLA associations seemingly driven largely by CMV exposure. A later genetic analysis reported fewer N-insertions in productive TCRs among donors in an Asian-associated ancestry cluster than the 666-donor mean. While some public TCRs were present in many individuals, most TCR sequences turned up only very rarely across donors. A further reported finding was that TCR beta sequences accurately predicted the HLA-A and HLA-B alleles for most subjects in the first cohort. Strong co-occurrence of HLA alleles, especially DR and DQ, made assigning TCR associations to individual alleles difficult. In a later analysis, HLA-associated TCR beta chains were found to be more clonally expanded and to have lower generation probabilities than equally common non-associated chains. Specific HLA alleles were associated with 15,000 to 20,000 TCR beta sequences at a false discovery rate of 0.05 in a later analysis. Correlated functional status among segregating V segments might be attributable to linkage disequilibrium, but an unknown experimental factor could not be ruled out. A later analysis reported that several top co-occurrence clusters appeared linked to parvovirus B19, influenza, CMV and Epstein-Barr virus. In a later analysis, the rate of TCR association differed among HLA loci, with DRB1 alleles having the most associated TCRs and HLA-C alleles having the fewest. The earlier analysis of 587 of the donors excluded roughly 17 rarely observed V segments, including chromosome 9 orphons, because counts were too low. Because HLA typing was unavailable for some donors at each locus, only the typed subset was used in association tests. The cohort was sequenced for TCR beta chains only, and without alpha or paired-chain data the features that could be detected were limited. For the cohort, immune exposure information was limited to CMV serostatus. The authors suggested that the approach could potentially be extended to other disease states and immunological phenotypes. In the study, 150 to 200 TCR beta chains were listed as associated with cytomegalovirus. In an earlier analysis of 587 of the donors, most TCR beta V segments appeared in productive rearrangements about 90% or about 30% of the time, broadly matching IMGT annotations.

Libraries were constructed by the immunoSEQ multiplex PCR assay. For the multiplex PCR, a mixture combining 60 forward primers for TCR Vbeta segments and 13 reverse primers for TCR Jbeta segments was used. The CDR3 region of rearranged TCR beta genes was amplified from genomic DNA with a multiplex PCR assay. Amplified TCR beta libraries were sequenced as 87-base-pair reads on the Illumina HiSeq System. As for how the authors treated the data: A later analysis tallied approximately 87 million unique TCR beta chains across the 666 repertoires, and approximately 12 million of those chains were shared by two or more donors. To remove PCR and sequencing errors, raw reads were error-corrected and collapsed into unique sequences using a nearest-neighbor algorithm that merged closely related sequences. CDR3 sequences were aligned to IMGT reference sequences to assign V, D and J gene segments. Each retained sequence needed at least a six-nucleotide match to both a V gene segment and a J gene segment. Rearrangements were classified as productive when the CDR3 lacked stop codons and remained in frame with V and J, and all other rearrangements were classified as non-productive. Following IMGT convention, CDR3 was defined as the stretch from the second conserved V-encoded cysteine up to the conserved J-encoded phenylalanine. Sequences without an unambiguous match to a single V gene segment were excluded from the earlier analysis of 450 to 750 of the donors. An earlier analysis of about 600 of the donors called V segments functional above 56.7% productive rearrangements and segregating when the between-donor standard deviation exceeded 5%. To diagnose cytomegalovirus status from the catalog of TCR beta chain sequences, a statistical classification framework was built. A later analysis assigned V and J genes by comparing TCR nucleotide sequences with IMGT/GENE-DB human TR gene sequences. The TCRdist pipeline was used in a later analysis to assign CDR3 sequences and most-parsimonious VDJ recombination scenarios. In a later analysis, each TCR beta chain was defined by its CDR3 amino acid sequence together with its V-gene family, and reads without a unique V-gene family were excluded. As a way to deal with suspected cross-contamination and a sequencing artifact, a later analysis dropped hundreds of nucleotide sequences that were highly shared and had low generation probability. In a later analysis, a clonal expansion index for each public chain was calculated from normalized within-repertoire ranks of inferred template counts. A later analysis computed generation probabilities with a VDJ recombination model fitted to out-of-frame rearrangements, and checked the results against IGoR. In a later analysis, hypergeometric tests were used to score TCR-TCR, TCR-HLA and TCR-CMV co-occurrence, with a repertoire-size bias correction applied to TCR pairs. To estimate false discovery rates, a later analysis permuted the HLA or CMV assignments 20 times. A later analysis grouped co-occurring TCRs with DBSCAN, adding TCRdist sequence similarity when clustering within HLA-allele-positive subsets. Repertoires with fewer than 30,000 or more than 120,000 public chains, plus five repertoires with anomalous nucleotide sharing, were excluded from co-occurrence clustering. The immuneACCESS repertoire file appears here via TCRdb, limited to in-frame rearrangements. These files lack a portion of the clones; in checked studies, under half of the deficit traces to unresolved V genes, and the cause of the others is not known. That table supplies the V and J calls and clone size; D and trimming were determined from the DNA. The sample table holds 52,000 or so clones, of which around 78% were seen once. Of the sample, 1.4% to 1.5% falls within the top ten clones.

In total, just over 650 healthy bone marrow donors made up the cohort. At the time of sampling, all cohort members were nominally healthy, though unrecorded immune exposures were likely present. The donor was CMV seronegative and belonged to the group of 352 seronegative cohort members. Every donor gave a peripheral blood sample, and the peripheral blood mononuclear cells from that sample were used for TCR beta sequencing. The Qiagen DNeasy Blood Extraction Kit was used to extract genomic DNA from the blood cell samples. From its cysteine to its phenylalanine, the CDR3 spans 15 amino acids. Here the CDR3 DNA is all that survives: 45 bases in frame from base 1. V has 5 bases trimmed and J has 4 bases trimmed; junction bases matching no gene number 10. The germline V gene yields MNHNS for CDR1 and SASEGT for CDR2. Note on this clone: Its target antigen remains unknown. Within one base of it there is no much larger clone, and no base qualities were kept.

The receptor chain draws on TRBV6-1 and TRBJ2-7; 8 junctional bases match TRBD1. The clonotype comes from a female donor in good health and CMV-seronegative. The sample was PBMCs. The DNA sequence follows: TGTGCCAGCAGTCCGCGGACAGGGTACTTGTACGAGCAGTACTTC. This sequence encodes CASSPRTGYLYEQYF.